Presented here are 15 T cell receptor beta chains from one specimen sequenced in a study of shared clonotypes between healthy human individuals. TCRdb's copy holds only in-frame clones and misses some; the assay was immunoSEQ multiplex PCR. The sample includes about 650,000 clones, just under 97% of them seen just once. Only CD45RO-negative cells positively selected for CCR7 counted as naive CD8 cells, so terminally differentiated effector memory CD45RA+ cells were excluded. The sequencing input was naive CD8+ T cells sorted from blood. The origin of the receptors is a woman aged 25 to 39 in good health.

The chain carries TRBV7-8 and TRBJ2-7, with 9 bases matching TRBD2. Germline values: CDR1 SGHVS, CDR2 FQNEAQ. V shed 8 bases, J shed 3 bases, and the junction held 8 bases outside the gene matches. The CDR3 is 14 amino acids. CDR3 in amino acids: CASSVAGEDYEQYF. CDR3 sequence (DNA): TGTGCCAGCTCAGTAGCGGGAGAAGACTACGAGCAGTACTTC.

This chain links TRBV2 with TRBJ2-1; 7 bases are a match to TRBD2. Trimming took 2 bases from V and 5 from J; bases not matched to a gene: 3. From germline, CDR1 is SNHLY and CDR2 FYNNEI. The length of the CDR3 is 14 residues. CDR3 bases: TGTGCCAGCAGTGAACTAGCGGCTAACAATGAGCAGTTCTTC. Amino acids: CASSELAANNEQFF.

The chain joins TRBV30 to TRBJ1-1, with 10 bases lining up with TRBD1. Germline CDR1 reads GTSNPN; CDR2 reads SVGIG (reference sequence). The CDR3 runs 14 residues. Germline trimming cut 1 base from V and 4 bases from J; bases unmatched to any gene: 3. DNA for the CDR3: TGTGCCTGGAGTGCGGGACAGGGGATCACTGAAGCTTTCTTT. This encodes CAWSAGQGITEAFF.

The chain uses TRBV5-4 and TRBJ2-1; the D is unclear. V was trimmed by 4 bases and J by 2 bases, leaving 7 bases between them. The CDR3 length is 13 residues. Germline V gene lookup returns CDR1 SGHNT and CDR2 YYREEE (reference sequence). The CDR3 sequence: CASSRTTYNEQFF. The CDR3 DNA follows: TGTGCCAGCAGCCGTACCACCTACAATGAGCAGTTCTTC.

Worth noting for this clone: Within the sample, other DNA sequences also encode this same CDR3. CDR3 coding DNA: TGTGCCAGCAGTCTTGATTACGAGCAGTACTTC. Translation: CASSLDYEQYF. The chain employs TRBV7-9 and TRBJ2-7; D not certain. The CDR3 runs 11 residues. V lost 6 bases and J lost 4, with 7 bases in between. Germline V gene lookup returns CDR1 SEHNR and CDR2 FQNEAQ (reference sequence).

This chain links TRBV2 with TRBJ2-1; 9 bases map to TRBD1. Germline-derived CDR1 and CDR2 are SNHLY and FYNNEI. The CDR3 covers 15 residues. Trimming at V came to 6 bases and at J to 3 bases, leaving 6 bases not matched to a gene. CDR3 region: CASRGQGRDYNEQFF. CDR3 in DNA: TGTGCCAGCAGGGGACAGGGCCGGGACTACAATGAGCAGTTCTTC. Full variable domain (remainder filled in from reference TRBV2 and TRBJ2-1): EPEVTQTPSHQVTQMGQEVILRCVPISNHLYFYWYRQILGQKVEFLVSFYNNEISEKSEIFDDQFSVERPDGSNFTLKIRSTKLEDSAMYFCASRGQGRDYNEQFFGPGTRLTVL.

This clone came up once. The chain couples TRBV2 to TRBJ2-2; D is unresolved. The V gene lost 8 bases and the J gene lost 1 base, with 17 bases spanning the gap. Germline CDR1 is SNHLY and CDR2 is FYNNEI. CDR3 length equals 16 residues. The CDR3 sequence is CASAFAVSRNTGELFF. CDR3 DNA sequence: TGTGCCAGCGCCTTCGCGGTCAGTAGGAACACCGGGGAGCTGTTTTTT.

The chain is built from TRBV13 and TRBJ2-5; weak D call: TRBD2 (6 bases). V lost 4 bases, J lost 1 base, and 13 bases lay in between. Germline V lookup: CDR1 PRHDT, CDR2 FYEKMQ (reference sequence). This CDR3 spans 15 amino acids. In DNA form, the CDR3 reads TGTGCCAGCAGCTCCGAGGGAGGCACCCAAGAGACCCAGTACTTC. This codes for CASSSEGGTQETQYF.

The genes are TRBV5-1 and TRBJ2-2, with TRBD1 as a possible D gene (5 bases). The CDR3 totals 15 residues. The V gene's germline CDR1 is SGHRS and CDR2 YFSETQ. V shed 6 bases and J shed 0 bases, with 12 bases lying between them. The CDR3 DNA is TGCGCCAGCACCAAAGGGGAAGCGAACACCGGGGAGCTGTTTTTT. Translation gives CASTKGEANTGELFF.

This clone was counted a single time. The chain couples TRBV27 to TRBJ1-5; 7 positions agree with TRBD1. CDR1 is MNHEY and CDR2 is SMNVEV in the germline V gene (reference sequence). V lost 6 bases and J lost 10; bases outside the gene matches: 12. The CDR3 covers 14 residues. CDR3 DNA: TGTGCCAGCAGCTTGACAGGGACGGTCGAACCCCAGCATTTT. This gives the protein CASSLTGTVEPQHF.

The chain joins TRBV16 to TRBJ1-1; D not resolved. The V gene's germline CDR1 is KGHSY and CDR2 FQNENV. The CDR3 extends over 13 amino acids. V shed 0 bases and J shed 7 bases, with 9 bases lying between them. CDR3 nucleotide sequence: TGTGCCAGCAGCCAATCGAATTTGTTTGAAGCTTTCTTT. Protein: CASSQSNLFEAFF.

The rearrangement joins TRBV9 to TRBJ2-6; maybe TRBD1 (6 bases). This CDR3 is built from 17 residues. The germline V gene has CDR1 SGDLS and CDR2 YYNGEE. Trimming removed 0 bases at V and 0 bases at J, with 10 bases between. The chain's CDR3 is CASSVGTESSGANVLTF. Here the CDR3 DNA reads TGTGCCAGCAGCGTAGGGACAGAGAGCTCTGGGGCCAACGTCCTGACTTTC.

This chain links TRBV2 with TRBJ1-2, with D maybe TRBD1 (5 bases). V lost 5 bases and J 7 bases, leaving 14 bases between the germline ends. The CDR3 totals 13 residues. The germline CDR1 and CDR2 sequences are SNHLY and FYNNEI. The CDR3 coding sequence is TGTGCCAGCAGTCCTCCCGAGGGGTTTGGCTACACCTTC. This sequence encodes CASSPPEGFGYTF.

CDR3 DNA sequence: TGTGCCAGCAGCTTTGTAGGGTCGAGTTCCTACGAGCAGTACTTC. Its translation is CASSFVGSSSYEQYF. The chain has TRBV7-9 and TRBJ2-7; D not certain. Between the trimmed V and J ends, which lost 3 bases and 1 base, there was a span of 13 bases. The CDR3 runs 15 residues. Germline loops: CDR1 SEHNR, CDR2 FQNEAQ (reference sequence).

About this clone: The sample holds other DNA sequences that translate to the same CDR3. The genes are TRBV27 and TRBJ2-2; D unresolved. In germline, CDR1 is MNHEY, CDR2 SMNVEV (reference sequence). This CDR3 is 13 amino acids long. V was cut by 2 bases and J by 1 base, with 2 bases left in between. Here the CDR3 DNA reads TGTGCCAGCAGTTTAGAGAACACCGGGGAGCTGTTTTTT. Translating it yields CASSLENTGELFF.